This T cell receptor beta chain is drawn from a study of spatial heterogeneity in lung cancer. Across the study: Matched bulk RNA-seq yielded a T cell module score, and TCR transcript counts in tumor regions correlated strongly with that score.

TCR cDNA molecules were tagged individually, and each one carried a unique molecular identifier. MiXCR, applied by TCRdb to the 5' RACE reads, yields one record per CDR3 protein. The sample has 20,000 to 25,000 distinct CDR3 sequences; less than 20% are singletons. Described time point: sample taken at primary tumor resection. Material for sequencing was whole RNA from tumor, nontumor lung or frozen PBMC, left unsorted. General study findings and limits: In tumors, expanded intratumoral alpha and beta TCR counts tracked mutation counts. The authors estimated that roughly 7.3% of tumor T cells were covered for alpha chains and 13% for beta chains.

This clonotype was seen a few times. Its target is not known. Per germline, CDR1 MDHEN and CDR2 SYDVKM. This CDR3 has 15 residues. V lost 7 bases and J 7 bases, leaving 23 bases between the germline ends. This specimen was lung tumor tissue, taken at surgery. The source of this sequence is a female donor with early-stage non-small cell lung cancer. The chain links TRBV28 to TRBJ2-7, with D perhaps assigned TRBD1 or TRBD2 (6 bases each). The CDR3 region is CASNPPTSGASEQYF. The CDR3 coding sequence is TGTGCCAGCAATCCACCAACTTCGGGGGCGTCTGAGCAGTACTTC.